This is a list of T cell receptor beta chains from one sample in a study of T-cell memory formation after mild COVID-19. Each CDR3 protein is one row after TCRdb ran MiXCR on the 5' RACE reads. The sample lists 350,000 to 500,000 distinct CDR3 sequences, 23% occurring once. Sequencing was carried out using PBMCs or a T cell subset sorted from them (not recorded which). These receptors originate from an adult woman who had mild COVID-19 (a few samples of this study predate the infection). Cell type and time point are not known. CDR3s include the opening cysteine and the closing phenylalanine or tryptophan. The D gene is left open where the match is weak. Size is omitted from some rows. Given values are once, few, many or a class for expanded clones.

d_call clone_size j_call v_call cdr3_aa cdr3_nt
TRBD1 . TRBJ1-5 TRBV2 CASSGTGDSNQPQHF TGTGCCAGCAGTGGGACAGGGGATAGCAATCAGCCCCAGCATTTT
. few TRBJ1-4 TRBV18 CASSPADGLNEKLFF TGTGCCAGCTCACCTGCGGACGGCCTTAATGAAAAACTGTTTTTT
. few TRBJ2-7 TRBV15 CATSREGGVAYEQYF TGTGCCACCAGCAGAGAGGGCGGGGTCGCCTACGAGCAGTACTTC
. . TRBJ1-1 TRBV12-3/TRBV12-4 CASSLFQDGTEAFF TGTGCCAGCAGTTTGTTTCAGGATGGGACTGAAGCTTTCTTT
TRBD1 . TRBJ2-1 TRBV7-2 CASSPHQNRGIEQFF TGTGCCAGCAGCCCCCACCAGAACAGGGGGATTGAGCAGTTCTTC
. . TRBJ1-2 TRBV5-6 CASSPRAGVYGYTF TGTGCCAGCAGCCCAAGGGCAGGCGTCTATGGCTACACCTTC
TRBD2 few TRBJ2-1 TRBV5-5 CASSLAGGPFTEQFF TGTGCCAGCAGCTTGGCGGGAGGGCCTTTTACTGAGCAGTTCTTC
. . TRBJ2-7 TRBV27 CASSSFEVAYEQYF TGTGCCAGCAGTAGCTTCGAGGTAGCGTACGAGCAGTACTTC
. few TRBJ1-3 TRBV7-2 CATVLGAHGNTIYF TGTGCCACCGTTTTGGGGGCGCATGGAAACACCATATATTTT
. few TRBJ1-2 TRBV20-1 CSARVGQSNYGYTF TGCAGTGCTAGAGTAGGACAGTCGAACTATGGCTACACCTTC
TRBD2 few TRBJ2-1 TRBV12-3/TRBV12-4 CASRAGGTYNEQFF TGTGCCAGCAGGGCGGGGGGTACATACAATGAGCAGTTCTTC
TRBD2 . TRBJ2-7 TRBV6-5 CASSFGLAGYEQYF TGTGCCAGCAGTTTTGGACTAGCGGGCTACGAGCAGTACTTC
TRBD2 few TRBJ2-1 TRBV5-1 CASRGTLAGYNEQFF TGCGCCAGCAGAGGGACGCTAGCGGGCTACAATGAGCAGTTCTTC
. . TRBJ2-7 TRBV9 CASSVTPQPNNEQYF TGTGCCAGCAGCGTTACCCCACAGCCGAACAACGAGCAGTACTTC
TRBD1 few TRBJ1-2 TRBV24-1 CATRRQGGGYTF TGTGCCACCAGAAGACAGGGAGGCGGCTACACCTTC
. . TRBJ2-1 TRBV10-3 CAIRGTTESSYNEQFF TGTGCCATCAGGGGGACGACTGAAAGCTCCTACAATGAGCAGTTCTTC
TRBD2 . TRBJ2-7 TRBV4-3 CASSQDWGGTPYEQYF TGCGCCAGCAGCCAAGATTGGGGGGGAACTCCCTACGAGCAGTACTTC
. . TRBJ2-3 TRBV5-1 CASSPGVQVGTDTQYF TGCGCCAGCAGCCCCGGGGTACAGGTGGGCACAGATACGCAGTATTTT
TRBD2 few TRBJ2-1 TRBV5-1 CASSLAGTSGNHEQFF TGCGCCAGCAGCTTGGCCGGCACTAGCGGGAACCATGAGCAGTTCTTC
TRBD2 . TRBJ2-1 TRBV7-2 CASSRAGGLAGGNEQFF TGTGCCAGCAGCCGAGCCGGGGGGCTAGCGGGAGGTAATGAGCAGTTCTTC
TRBD1 . TRBJ2-1 TRBV9 CASSTGTANNEQFF TGTGCCAGCAGCACCGGGACAGCGAACAATGAGCAGTTCTTC
TRBD1 . TRBJ2-1 TRBV5-1 CASRTGGSSYNEQFF TGCGCCAGCCGGACAGGGGGCAGCTCCTACAATGAGCAGTTCTTC
. . TRBJ2-5 TRBV24-1 CATSGLDGKQETQYF TGTGCCACCAGTGGCCTGGACGGTAAACAAGAGACCCAGTACTTC
TRBD1 . TRBJ2-3 TRBV5-1 CASSPMTGGGDTQYF TGCGCCAGCAGCCCGATGACAGGGGGCGGAGATACGCAGTATTTT